The clone carrying this T cell receptor (beta chain) was detected only a few times. Antigen unknown. This specimen comes from a study of early T cells in non-severe SARS-CoV-2 infection. Study details: Sequencing input comprised bulk RNA from unsorted whole blood; chain pairing was not available. Notes on the study in general: Lookups in VDJdb leaned toward anti-spike CD8 responses and missed private and CD4 specificities.

Unique molecular identifiers were added to individual cDNA molecules. TCRdb called the 5' RACE reads again in MiXCR, with one record for every CDR3 protein. The sample includes more than 50,000 distinct CDR3 sequences, less than 15% of them seen just once. The CDR3 is 16 residues long. Germline assignment: CDR1 SGHTA and CDR2 FQGNSA. V was pared by 5 bases and J by 4 bases, with 8 bases of the junction left unmatched. Sample: whole blood, taken at baseline. This chain links TRBV7-2 with TRBJ2-1, with 10 nucleotides matching TRBD2. This receptor was identified in an adult who was a healthcare worker with PCR-confirmed SARS-CoV-2 infection or an uninfected control (not recorded which). This chain's CDR3 is CASSPRSSGRYNEQFF. DNA for the CDR3: TGTGCCAGCAGCCCCCGGAGTAGCGGGAGGTACAATGAGCAGTTCTTC.